The TCR beta chain described here comes from a study of blood T cell repertoires in COVID-19. Study in general: There were acute and convalescent COVID-19 samples, and they came from the United States, Italy and Spain. T cells, B-cell-depleted T cells, or PBMCs supplied cDNA or gDNA.

The repertoire was sequenced with immunoSEQ multiplex PCR; TCRdb's copy has only in-frame clones and lacks some. The sample shows around 250,000 clones, more than 70% of them seen only once. This clone was recorded a few times. CDR3 length equals 12 residues. The J segment lost 7 bases and the V segment lost 6 bases, leaving 4 bases of the junction unmatched. Specimen: peripheral blood. The chain links TRBV12-3 or TRBV12-4 to TRBJ2-7; 9 nucleotides align to TRBD1. The source is a man of 80 years or more with acute or convalescent COVID-19. CDR3 in DNA: TGTGCCAGCAGGGGGACAGGGAATGAGCAGTACTTC. Protein sequence: CASRGTGNEQYF.